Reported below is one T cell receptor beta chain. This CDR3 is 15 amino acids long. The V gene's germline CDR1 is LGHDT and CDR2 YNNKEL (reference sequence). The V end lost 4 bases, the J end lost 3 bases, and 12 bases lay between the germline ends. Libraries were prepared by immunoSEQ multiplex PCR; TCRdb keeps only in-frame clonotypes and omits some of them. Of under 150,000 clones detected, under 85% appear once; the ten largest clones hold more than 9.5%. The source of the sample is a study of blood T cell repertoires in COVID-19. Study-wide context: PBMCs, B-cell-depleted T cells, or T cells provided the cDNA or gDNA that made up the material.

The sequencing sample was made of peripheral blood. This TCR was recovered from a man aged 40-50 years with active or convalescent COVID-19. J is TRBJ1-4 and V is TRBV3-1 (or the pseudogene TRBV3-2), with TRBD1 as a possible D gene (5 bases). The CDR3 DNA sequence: TGTGCCAGCAGCCTATCCGGGACTCCTAATGAAAAACTGTTTTTT. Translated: CASSLSGTPNEKLFF.